This T cell receptor (beta chain) was captured by sequencing in a study of blood T cells in healthy people across ages (dated by TCRdb to about 2015). About the study as a whole: In model experiments, template switching captured about one uniquely barcoded TCR beta cDNA molecule for every two T cells. The study measured age-related changes in TCR beta repertoire diversity using deep sequencing normalized with unique cDNA molecular identifiers. Four age groups were formed from the donors: young (average approximately 15 years), middle-aged (approximately 40), aged (roughly 59) and long-lived (roughly 88). Donors of different ages were randomly distributed across sequencing lanes to avoid experimental bias. Using the same blood draw, the study looked at two additional independent replicas of 1 million unique cDNA reads for two donors, one aged 18 to 30 and the other aged 80 or older.

Results and caveats for the whole study, not just this receptor: Estimates of total diversity from one million sequenced T cells were regarded as lower bounds and underestimates. Bulk unsorted PBMC profiling prevented conclusive comparison of naive and antigen-experienced compartments. Compared with the aged group, more naive CD4+ T cells, fewer expanded clones and increased TCR diversity were shown by the long-lived group, suggesting age selection. Donor CMV infection status was unknown, potentially confounding age-related changes in expanded clonotypes. Observed TCR beta diversity per million T cells fell roughly linearly with age, and a significant reduction was already apparent by age approximately 41. There was a strong correlation between observed TCR beta diversity and the percentage of naive T cells measured by flow cytometry.

Systemically healthy Caucasian individuals from Russia, some 40 in total and aged roughly 6 to 95 years, were included as donors. Each donor gave 8 to 10 milliliters of peripheral blood, drawn into EDTA-treated Vacutainer tubes. Ficoll-Paque density-gradient centrifugation was used to isolate PBMCs, with at least 6 million per sample. Trizol reagent was used to extract total RNA from PBMCs, with at least 6 micrograms per sample. For every donor, an aliquot of PBMCs went through flow cytometry to measure the percentages of naive CD45RAhigh/CD27high T cells. The library came from 5' RACE. Sequencer: Illumina HiSeq 2500. A second PCR of roughly 7 to 12 cycles was run with a J-beta primer mix and a sample-barcoded 5' primer. A unique molecular identifier was introduced onto each TCR beta cDNA molecule by a template-switch 5' adaptor carrying 12 random nucleotides. At least 2.5 million CDR3-containing paired-end reads were obtained from each sample. The Mint cDNA synthesis kit, primed by a TRBC-specific oligonucleotide, was used to synthesize first-strand cDNA from all RNA. Following uracil-DNA glycosylase treatment, a first 18-cycle PCR with universal primers M1SS and BC2_uni_R was performed on all cDNA. Processing in the source paper ran as follows. Normalization of each sample was performed by random selection of 1 million high-quality reads, each carrying a distinct molecular identifier. Instead of being binned into consensus sequences, reads with shared molecular identifiers were discarded. MiTCR, run with a Q25 quality threshold and the strictest error-elimination algorithm, handled CDR3 identification, clonotype clustering and error correction. Lower-bound total TCR beta diversity was estimated with a nonparametric unseen species model using Euler transformation. TCRdb redid the processing of the public reads, applying fastp at Q25 and MiXCR, and retained in-frame beta chains. Rows are combined by CDR3 protein, so each entry shows the most common genes and DNA. V and J calls and clone size were set by TCRdb, not the authors. The sample contains 1.4 million to 1.5 million distinct CDR3 sequences, about 40% of them found a single time. The leading ten clones occupy 7.9% of the sample.

This clonotype turned up a few times. Its cognate antigen has yet to be identified. There are no base qualities to consult, and no much larger clone falls within one base. V sheds 0 bases and J sheds 0 bases, leaving 9 bases between their ends. Sequences MGHRA (CDR1) and YSYEKL (CDR2) are obtained from the germline V gene. The CDR3 runs 15 residues from the cysteine to the phenylalanine. Only the CDR3 region is kept as DNA, spanning 45 bases read in frame from base 1. The sequence is built from TRBV4-1 and TRBJ2-7; possibly the D gene is TRBD2, per 6 matching bases. Sequencing input: blood. The receptor was isolated from a woman younger than 35 in good health. The CDR3 in this case is CASSQEASASYEQYF. The base sequence is TGCGCCAGCAGCCAAGAGGCTAGCGCCTCCTACGAGCAGTACTTC.